This T cell receptor (beta chain) was obtained from a study of blood T cells in healthy people across ages. Study-wide points: Expanded clonotype shifts may have been confounded, as the donors had an unknown CMV status.

The CDR3 totals 15 residues. V shed 2 bases, J shed 4 bases, and the junction held 7 bases outside the gene matches. In germline, CDR1 is MNHEY, CDR2 SMNVEV (reference sequence). Primed by a sample-barcoded 5' primer and a J-beta primer mix, a second PCR proceeded for roughly 6 to 12 cycles. TCRdb reprocessed the 5' RACE reads with MiXCR, giving one entry per CDR3 protein. The data contain fewer than 900,000 distinct CDR3 sequences, roughly 44% of them singletons. With respect to this clonotype: As yet, its antigen is unknown.

This sequence was found in a woman aged 60 to 75 in good health. Specimen: blood. This chain uses TRBV27 with TRBJ1-1; TRBD1 aligns across 7 bases. CDR3 coding DNA: TGTGCCAGCAGTTTACGGCCCCCAGGGGGCACTGAAGCTTTCTTT. Translating it yields CASSLRPPGGTEAFF.